The rows below give T cell receptor beta chains drawn from one sample of a study of technical replicates of blood from a handful of donors. The protocol was immunoSEQ multiplex PCR, while the TCRdb copy is restricted to in-frame clones and leaves out a portion. The sample gives roughly 80,000 clones, nearly 96% of which show up once; 0.37% is in the top ten. The specimen sequenced was T cells isolated from PBMCs. The source of these receptors is a human donor in good health. Both conserved end residues are part of each CDR3. The order of the fields is V gene, D gene, J gene, clone size, CDR3 protein, CDR3 DNA. The D gene is left open where the match is weak. The size field is filled for only some rows; it gives once, few, many or a size class.

TRBV7-6	TRBD2	TRBJ2-1	once	CASSLSSGNYNEQFF	TGTGCCAGCAGCCTTAGTAGCGGGAACTACAATGAGCAGTTCTTC
TRBV7-2	NA	TRBJ2-5	NA	CASSAPSAQETQYF	TGTGCCAGCAGCGCACCTAGCGCTCAAGAGACCCAGTACTTC
TRBV4-2	NA	TRBJ2-7	NA	CASSQDAGRGYEQYF	TGTGCCAGCAGCCAAGATGCAGGACGGGGGTACGAGCAGTACTTC
TRBV27	TRBD1	TRBJ1-5	NA	CASGSGTGVTQPQHF	TGTGCCAGCGGATCCGGGACAGGGGTAACTCAGCCCCAGCATTTT
TRBV5-1	TRBD2	TRBJ2-3	NA	CASSLVVAGGTDTQYF	TGCGCCAGCAGCTTGGTAGTAGCGGGAGGGACAGATACGCAGTATTTT
TRBV7-3	TRBD1	TRBJ2-7	once	CASSLNRGPLYEQYF	TGTGCCAGCAGCTTAAACAGGGGGCCCCTTTACGAGCAGTACTTC
TRBV13	NA	TRBJ2-7	NA	CASSRGSKVGYEQYF	TGTGCCAGCAGCCGAGGCTCCAAGGTCGGCTACGAGCAGTACTTC
TRBV10-1	NA	TRBJ1-4	NA	CATSHTWRQREKLFF	TGCGCCACCAGCCATACGTGGAGGCAGCGCGAAAAACTGTTTTTT
TRBV5-1	NA	TRBJ2-7	NA	CASSIGAPLGEQYF	TGCGCAAGCAGTATAGGGGCGCCTTTGGGAGAGCAGTACTTC
TRBV27	NA	TRBJ1-1	once	CASSGLDRWTEAFF	TGTGCCAGCAGTGGATTAGACAGATGGACTGAAGCTTTCTTT
TRBV27	TRBD1	TRBJ1-2	NA	CASSSTGTNYGYTF	TGTGCCAGCAGTTCGACAGGGACTAACTATGGCTACACCTTC
TRBV11-2	NA	TRBJ1-1	NA	CASSTGTGNAEAFF	TGTGCCAGCAGCACCGGGACTGGGAACGCTGAAGCTTTCTTT
TRBV15	NA	TRBJ2-7	NA	CATSRARSSYEQYF	TGTGCCACCAGCAGAGCTAGGAGCTCCTACGAGCAGTACTTC
TRBV5-1	NA	TRBJ2-2	NA	CASSLDRRNTGELFF	TGCGCCAGCAGCTTGGACAGGAGGAACACCGGGGAGCTGTTTTTT
TRBV7-2	TRBD1	TRBJ1-4	NA	CASSLGQENEKLFF	TGTGCCAGCAGCCTAGGACAGGAAAATGAAAAACTGTTTTTT
TRBV27	TRBD1	TRBJ1-2	NA	CASSPPGQGNGYTF	TGTGCCAGCAGTCCACCGGGACAGGGTAATGGCTACACCTTC
TRBV28	TRBD2	TRBJ2-1	NA	CASREGGDEQFF	TGTGCCAGCCGGGAGGGGGGAGATGAGCAGTTCTTC
TRBV6-1	TRBD1	TRBJ1-1	NA	CASSVGTGVAFF	TGTGCCAGCAGTGTGGGGACAGGGGTGGCTTTCTTT
TRBV7-8	NA	TRBJ1-5	NA	CASSLAWADNQPQHF	TGTGCCAGCAGCTTAGCGTGGGCCGACAATCAGCCCCAGCATTTT
TRBV28	NA	TRBJ1-1	NA	CASSFPGNTEAFF	TGTGCCAGCAGTTTTCCCGGGAACACTGAAGCTTTCTTT
TRBV19	NA	TRBJ1-5	NA	CASSFRQMDQPQHF	TGTGCCAGTAGTTTTCGACAGATGGATCAGCCCCAGCATTTT
TRBV9	TRBD2	TRBJ2-1	NA	CASSGTSGPNEQFF	TGTGCCAGCAGCGGGACTAGCGGGCCCAATGAGCAGTTCTTC
TRBV30	NA	TRBJ2-7	NA	CAWRRAVSSYEQYF	TGTGCCTGGAGGCGGGCAGTCAGCTCCTACGAGCAGTACTTC
TRBV5-6	NA	TRBJ1-1	NA	CASSLVGRRHTEAFF	TGTGCCAGCAGCTTGGTGGGCCGACGGCACACTGAAGCTTTCTTT
TRBV30	NA	TRBJ2-3	NA	CAWSAREISSTDTQYF	TGTGCCTGGAGTGCGCGAGAGATCTCTAGCACAGATACGCAGTATTTT
TRBV7-8	NA	TRBJ2-7	NA	CASSLEAGQFYEQYF	TGTGCCAGCAGCTTAGAGGCAGGCCAATTCTACGAGCAGTACTTC
TRBV30	TRBD2	TRBJ2-3	NA	CALTLAGVDTQYF	TGTGCCTTGACACTAGCGGGGGTAGATACGCAGTATTTT
TRBV5-4	TRBD2	TRBJ2-5	once	CASSENSGRAYQETQYF	TGTGCCAGCAGCGAAAATAGCGGGAGGGCGTACCAAGAGACCCAGTACTTC
TRBV9	TRBD2	TRBJ2-7	NA	CASSVGWLAAYEQYF	TGTGCCAGCAGCGTAGGGTGGCTAGCGGCCTACGAGCAGTACTTC
TRBV4-3	TRBD2	TRBJ2-7	NA	CASSQDIPSGSVYEQYF	TGCGCCAGCAGCCAAGATATCCCTAGCGGGAGTGTGTACGAGCAGTACTTC
TRBV27	TRBD1	TRBJ2-7	NA	CASSIRPGQGGGEQYF	TGTGCCAGCAGTATCAGGCCGGGACAGGGAGGTGGAGAGCAGTACTTC
TRBV6-4	TRBD2	TRBJ2-1	NA	CASTRLAGQYNEQFF	TGTGCCAGCACCAGACTAGCGGGTCAATACAATGAGCAGTTCTTC
TRBV5-5	NA	TRBJ1-4	NA	CASSLRGQANEKLFF	TGTGCCAGCAGCTTGCGCGGACAAGCTAATGAAAAACTGTTTTTT
TRBV7-9	NA	TRBJ2-2	once	CASSHRGTGELFF	TGTGCCAGCAGCCATCGGGGCACCGGGGAGCTGTTTTTT
TRBV18	NA	TRBJ2-7	NA	CASSPGLYEQYF	TGTGCCAGCTCACCAGGGCTATACGAGCAGTACTTC
TRBV19	TRBD1	TRBJ2-7	NA	CASSMAGGSYEQYF	TGTGCCAGTAGTATGGCAGGGGGCTCCTACGAGCAGTACTTC
TRBV30	NA	TRBJ1-1	few	CASLPEAFF	TGTGCCAGCCTCCCTGAAGCTTTCTTT
TRBV9	TRBD1	TRBJ2-2	NA	CASSVRTGFIGELFF	TGTGCCAGCAGCGTACGGACAGGGTTTATCGGGGAGCTGTTTTTT
TRBV30	TRBD1	TRBJ1-5	NA	CAWSFTGGSNQPQHF	TGTGCCTGGAGTTTTACAGGGGGTAGCAATCAGCCCCAGCATTTT
TRBV7-2	TRBD2	TRBJ2-1	NA	CASSELAGLNNEQFF	TGTGCCAGCAGCGAGCTAGCGGGCTTAAACAATGAGCAGTTCTTC
TRBV7-9	NA	TRBJ1-2	NA	CASSLWAQLNYGYTF	TGTGCCAGCAGCTTATGGGCGCAGTTGAACTATGGCTACACCTTC
TRBV10-2	NA	TRBJ2-7	NA	CASSESNRGEQYF	TGCGCCAGCAGTGAGTCTAATAGGGGCGAGCAGTACTTC
TRBV27	NA	TRBJ1-2	NA	CASSLGGDYGYTF	TGTGCCAGCAGTTTGGGAGGGGACTATGGCTACACCTTC